These 5 T cell receptor beta chains share one sample of origin, sequenced in a study of T cells in Graves' hyperthyroidism and ophthalmopathy. Authors of the study amplified TCR beta CDR3 regions from RNA transcripts. Researchers ran a first-round RT-PCR on the TCR CDR3 using the HTBI primer set. A single record per CDR3 protein comes from TCRdb applying MiXCR to the multiplex PCR reads. The sample consists of about 300,000 distinct CDR3 sequences, roughly 17% of them appearing once. Material: blood. The receptors originated from a man in his thirties or forties with Graves' hyperthyroidism.

This clonotype was counted only a few times. The V gene is TRBV27, the J gene TRBJ2-1; 11 bases map to TRBD1. Germline CDR1 and CDR2: MNHEY and SMNVEV (reference sequence). CDR3 size: 15 residues. The junction had 8 bases not matched to a gene; V was cut back by 7 bases and J by 6 bases. The CDR3, as DNA: TGTGCCAGCACCTACGGGACAGGGGGTGGCAATGAGCAGTTCTTC. Translation: CASTYGTGGGNEQFF.

Comments on this clonotype: A much larger clone differs by one base, so this may be a read error. The chain links TRBV24-1 to TRBJ2-1; perhaps TRBD2 as D (6 bases). In germline, CDR1 is KGHDR, CDR2 SFDVKD. CDR3 size: 14 residues. As DNA, the CDR3 is TGTGCCACCAGTGGCGGGAACCCCTACGATGAGCAGTTCTTC. Protein product: CATSGGNPYDEQFF.

Details on this clonotype: A much larger clone lies one base from this, so it may be a read error. The chain combines TRBV20-1 with TRBJ2-4; possible D gene TRBD1, 6 bases. Per germline, CDR1 DFQATT and CDR2 SNEGSKA (reference sequence). The CDR3 totals 18 residues. Trimming pared 5 bases from V and 0 bases from J, leaving 23 bases between. The DNA of the CDR3 is TGCAGTGCTTTTTTCCCCCCGACAGGCCCGCTAGCCAAAAACATTCAGTACTTC. Its translation is CSAFFPPTGPLAKNIQYF.

This clonotype was seen many times. The V and J genes are TRBV9 and TRBJ2-1, with D tentatively TRBD1 (6 bases). V lost 2 bases to trimming and J lost 1 base, with 7 bases between them. The CDR3 contains 14 residues. Germline-derived CDR1 and CDR2 are SGDLS and YYNGEE. The CDR3 sequence: CASSVGQSYNEQFF. CDR3 coding DNA: TGTGCCAGCAGCGTTGGACAGTCCTACAATGAGCAGTTCTTC.

This clonotype showed up just a few times. The chain employs TRBV6-5 and TRBJ2-7; D is undetermined. With 0 bases removed from V and 2 bases from J, the gap between germline ends came to 11 bases. CDR1 MNHEY and CDR2 SVGAGI come from the germline V gene. CDR3 size: 15 residues. Written as DNA, the CDR3 is TGTGCCAGCAGTTACTCGGCACAAAGCACCTACGAGCAGTACTTC. Translating gives CASSYSAQSTYEQYF.